These T cell receptor beta chains were read from a single sample in a study of blood T cell repertoires in COVID-19. Some clones are missing from TCRdb's copy, which holds only in-frame ones; the method was immunoSEQ multiplex PCR. The data hold some 100,000 clones, with roughly 70% observed a single time. Sequencing used peripheral blood. Receptors originate from a man between 65 and 80 years old with COVID-19, enrolled during active disease. Each CDR3 is given with its conserved first and last residue. D genes are given only for firm matches. Only part of the rows carry a size: once, few, many, or a class if the clone is expanded.

v_gene,abundance,d_gene,j_gene,CDR3aa,CDR3nt
TRBV7-9,NA,NA,TRBJ1-2,CASSLIGGYGYTF,TGTGCCAGCAGCTTAATAGGGGGTTATGGCTACACCTTC
TRBV13,NA,NA,TRBJ2-7,CASTYHAGSPYEQYF,TGTGCCAGCACCTACCATGCGGGTTCGCCCTACGAGCAGTACTTC
TRBV2,NA,NA,TRBJ1-1,CASSEYERTEAFF,TGTGCCAGCAGTGAGTACGAGAGAACTGAAGCTTTCTTT
TRBV7-3,few,NA,TRBJ2-1,CASSLMAGPNEQFF,TGTGCCAGCAGCTTAATGGCAGGGCCGAATGAGCAGTTCTTC
TRBV15,NA,NA,TRBJ2-2,CATSSTWERDTGELFF,TGTGCCACCAGCAGCACGTGGGAGCGAGACACCGGGGAGCTGTTTTTT
TRBV10-3,once,TRBD1,TRBJ2-5,CAISEGQGGQETQYF,TGTGCCATCAGTGAGGGACAGGGTGGACAAGAGACCCAGTACTTC
TRBV9,few,TRBD1,TRBJ2-7,CASSVGTGGSYEQYF,TGTGCCAGCAGCGTAGGGACAGGGGGGTCCTACGAGCAGTACTTC
TRBV6-5,NA,NA,TRBJ1-2,CASSYGGDYGYTF,TGTGCCAGCAGTTACGGGGGCGACTATGGCTACACCTTC
TRBV28,NA,TRBD1,TRBJ2-7,CASRGQGPPYEQYF,TGTGCCAGCAGGGGACAGGGGCCCCCCTACGAGCAGTACTTC
TRBV27,NA,TRBD1,TRBJ2-2,CASSSTLRGQGTGELFF,TGTGCCAGCAGTTCAACCCTCAGGGGGCAGGGCACCGGGGAGCTGTTTTTT
TRBV2,NA,NA,TRBJ2-5,CASRTSGETQYF,TGTGCCAGCAGAACCTCGGGGGAGACCCAGTACTTC
TRBV18,NA,NA,TRBJ2-2,CASSPLTGELFF,TGTGCCAGCTCACCACTAACCGGGGAGCTGTTTTTT
TRBV9,NA,TRBD1,TRBJ2-5,CASSTKQGAMETQYF,TGTGCCAGCAGCACTAAACAGGGGGCAATGGAGACCCAGTACTTC
TRBV7-9,NA,NA,TRBJ1-1,CASSSTENTEAFF,TGTGCCAGCAGCTCGACAGAGAACACTGAAGCTTTCTTT
TRBV30,NA,NA,TRBJ1-1,CACNRDTEAFF,TGTGCCTGCAACAGGGACACTGAAGCTTTCTTT
TRBV18,NA,TRBD1,TRBJ1-4,CASSPLRKSLGTGEKLFF,TGTGCCAGCTCACCCTTGAGAAAATCCCTTGGGACAGGGGAAAAACTGTTTTTT
TRBV4-3,NA,NA,TRBJ2-1,CASSPSTRGEQFF,TGCGCCAGCAGCCCCAGTACCCGGGGTGAGCAGTTCTTC
TRBV4-2,NA,TRBD2,TRBJ2-7,CASSQGAGAAYEQYF,TGTGCCAGCAGCCAAGGAGCGGGAGCCGCCTACGAGCAGTACTTC
TRBV20-1,NA,NA,TRBJ1-1,CSATMNTEAFF,TGCAGTGCTACCATGAACACTGAAGCTTTCTTT
TRBV15,NA,NA,TRBJ2-3,CATSRESRLDTQYF,TGTGCCACCAGCAGAGAGAGCCGATTAGATACGCAGTATTTT
TRBV28,few,NA,TRBJ1-2,CASSLGAANYGYTF,TGTGCCAGCAGTCTCGGCGCGGCCAACTATGGCTACACCTTC
TRBV24-1,NA,NA,TRBJ1-5,CATSDFSGQPQHF,TGTGCCACCAGTGATTTTTCGGGTCAGCCCCAGCATTTT
TRBV18,once,NA,TRBJ1-1,CASSPYGSSSNTEAFF,TGTGCCAGCTCACCTTACGGGTCTTCTTCGAACACTGAAGCTTTCTTT
TRBV7-8,NA,TRBD1,TRBJ2-7,CASREQGAGAYEQYF,TGTGCCAGCAGGGAACAGGGGGCAGGGGCCTACGAGCAGTACTTC
TRBV28,NA,NA,TRBJ2-7,CASHTLREQYF,TGTGCCAGCCATACATTGCGGGAGCAGTACTTC
TRBV30,few,TRBD2,TRBJ2-2,CAWRGLAGVWTGELFF,TGTGCCTGGAGGGGACTAGCGGGAGTTTGGACCGGGGAGCTGTTTTTT
TRBV12-3/TRBV12-4,few,NA,TRBJ1-2,CASSPTAKGGYTF,TGTGCCAGCAGCCCGACAGCCAAGGGGGGCTACACCTTC
TRBV12-3/TRBV12-4,few,NA,TRBJ1-5,CASSLRGKPQHF,TGTGCCAGCAGTCTCAGGGGTAAGCCCCAGCATTTT
TRBV19,NA,NA,TRBJ2-1,CASSRTQTGLNEQFF,TGTGCTAGTAGTAGAACCCAAACAGGGTTAAATGAGCAGTTCTTC
TRBV3-1/TRBV3-2,NA,TRBD2,TRBJ2-3,CASSPSGRSDTQYF,TGTGCCAGCAGCCCCAGCGGGAGATCAGATACGCAGTATTTT
TRBV27,NA,TRBD1,TRBJ1-6,CASSTWTGGSPLHF,TGTGCCAGCAGTACGTGGACAGGGGGCTCACCCCTCCACTTT
TRBV13,NA,NA,TRBJ2-7,CASSQGYEQYF,TGTGCCAGCAGCCAGGGCTACGAGCAGTACTTC
TRBV11-3,NA,NA,TRBJ2-1,CASSLGFSPGKGSYNEQFF,TGTGCCAGCAGCTTAGGTTTTAGCCCCGGGAAGGGATCCTACAATGAGCAGTTCTTC
TRBV12-3/TRBV12-4,NA,TRBD1,TRBJ2-7,CASSFSRGIEQYF,TGTGCCAGCAGTTTCTCCAGGGGGATCGAGCAGTACTTC
TRBV19,once,TRBD2,TRBJ2-1,CASMTREGSYNEQFF,TGTGCCAGTATGACCCGGGAGGGCTCCTACAATGAGCAGTTCTTC
TRBV4-2,NA,TRBD1,TRBJ2-3,CASSQAMWGTGVGAGTDTQYF,TGTGCCAGCAGCCAAGCAATGTGGGGGACAGGTGTGGGAGCGGGTACAGATACGCAGTATTTT
TRBV6-1,once,TRBD1,TRBJ2-5,CASSEVIVGQGETQYF,TGTGCCAGCAGTGAAGTCATAGTGGGACAGGGGGAGACCCAGTACTTC
TRBV7-3,NA,NA,TRBJ2-1,CASSSSTASSYNEQFF,TGTGCCAGCAGCTCCTCGACTGCGAGCTCCTACAATGAGCAGTTCTTC
TRBV27,once,TRBD2,TRBJ2-1,CASALAGGANEQFF,TGTGCCAGCGCCCTAGCGGGAGGTGCGAATGAGCAGTTCTTC
TRBV15,NA,TRBD2,TRBJ2-5,CATSRGLAGETQYF,TGTGCCACCAGCAGAGGACTAGCGGGAGAGACCCAGTACTTC
TRBV20-1,NA,NA,TRBJ2-7,CSASDRPSYEQYF,TGCAGTGCTAGTGACAGGCCGTCCTACGAGCAGTACTTC
TRBV11-1,NA,NA,TRBJ1-5,CASSLAPSQPQHF,TGTGCCAGCAGCTTAGCCCCCAGTCAGCCCCAGCATTTT
TRBV24-1,NA,NA,TRBJ1-1,CATNGPRIYTEAFF,TGTGCCACCAATGGCCCCAGAATATACACTGAAGCTTTCTTT
TRBV24-1,NA,NA,TRBJ2-3,CATSDMRQDSDTQYF,TGTGCCACCAGTGATATGAGGCAGGACTCAGATACGCAGTATTTT
TRBV19,few,NA,TRBJ1-5,CASSQRGGVNQPQHF,TGTGCCAGTAGTCAGAGGGGAGGGGTCAATCAGCCCCAGCATTTT
TRBV3-1/TRBV3-2,once,TRBD1,TRBJ1-3,CASSPDTGVPGNTIYF,TGTGCCAGCAGCCCGGACACAGGGGTCCCTGGAAACACCATATATTTT
TRBV7-3,NA,NA,TRBJ2-1,CASSPRGLGEQFF,TGTGCCAGCAGCCCCCGAGGGCTGGGTGAGCAGTTCTTC